Listed below are T cell receptor beta chains from one sample, sequenced in a study of shared clonotypes between healthy human individuals. Measured with immunoSEQ multiplex PCR; TCRdb has only the in-frame clones, and not every one. This table has a few hundred thousand clones, over 95% appearing once. Sample: naive CD8+ T cells sorted from blood. These receptors were obtained from a woman aged 25 to 45 in good health. Each CDR3 is given with its conserved first and last residue. The D gene is left open where the match is weak. Rows give clone size only sometimes, using once, few, many, or a class for an expanded clone.

j_gene: TRBJ2-1
abundance: .
v_gene: TRBV6-1
d_gene: .
CDR3nt: TGTGCCAGCAGTGTAGGGACGGAATACTACAATGAGCAGTTCTTC
CDR3aa: CASSVGTEYYNEQFF

j_gene: TRBJ2-2
abundance: .
v_gene: TRBV2
d_gene: .
CDR3nt: TGTGCCAGCAGTGAACCCCGGGACGCCGGGCGTGACACCGGGGAGCTGTTTTTT
CDR3aa: CASSEPRDAGRDTGELFF

j_gene: TRBJ2-6
abundance: .
v_gene: TRBV27
d_gene: TRBD1
CDR3nt: TGTGCCAGCAGTTCCGGGACAGGGTCTGGGGCCAACGTCCTGACTTTC
CDR3aa: CASSSGTGSGANVLTF

j_gene: TRBJ2-5
abundance: .
v_gene: TRBV11-2
d_gene: .
CDR3nt: TGTGCCAGCAGCTCCCAATGGGGGGGCGGCGAGACCCAGTACTTC
CDR3aa: CASSSQWGGGETQYF

j_gene: TRBJ1-5
abundance: .
v_gene: TRBV28
d_gene: TRBD1
CDR3nt: TGTGCCAGCGGAATTAGGACAGGGGGCTATCAGCCCCAGCATTTT
CDR3aa: CASGIRTGGYQPQHF

j_gene: TRBJ2-7
abundance: .
v_gene: TRBV7-8
d_gene: .
CDR3nt: TGTGCCAGCAGCTATGGGGCAGGTACCTACGAGCAGTACTTC
CDR3aa: CASSYGAGTYEQYF

j_gene: TRBJ2-4
abundance: .
v_gene: TRBV2
d_gene: TRBD1
CDR3nt: TGTGCCAGCAGTGAGTGGACAGGGAAAAACATTCAGTACTTC
CDR3aa: CASSEWTGKNIQYF

j_gene: TRBJ1-1
abundance: .
v_gene: TRBV27
d_gene: .
CDR3nt: TGTGCCAGTAACCAGGGTTGGAACACTGAAGCTTTCTTT
CDR3aa: CASNQGWNTEAFF

j_gene: TRBJ1-1
abundance: .
v_gene: TRBV19
d_gene: .
CDR3nt: TGTGCCAGTAGTCACCCGACGGCTTACACTGAAGCTTTCTTT
CDR3aa: CASSHPTAYTEAFF

j_gene: TRBJ2-7
abundance: .
v_gene: TRBV21-1
d_gene: .
CDR3nt: TGTGCCAGCAGCAAAGACCCGGGACAGGGCGTCAACGAGCAGTACTTC
CDR3aa: CASSKDPGQGVNEQYF

j_gene: TRBJ2-7
abundance: once
v_gene: TRBV2
d_gene: .
CDR3nt: TGTGCCAGCAGTCCTAACAGACTCGAATACGGCTTC
CDR3aa: CASSPNRLEYGF

j_gene: TRBJ2-7
abundance: .
v_gene: TRBV6-6
d_gene: TRBD1
CDR3nt: TGTGCCAGCAGTTACTTGGACAGGGTCGACGAGCAGTACTTC
CDR3aa: CASSYLDRVDEQYF

j_gene: TRBJ2-7
abundance: .
v_gene: TRBV29-1
d_gene: .
CDR3nt: TGCAGCGTTCTTCGGGACACAAACTACGAGCAGTACTTC
CDR3aa: CSVLRDTNYEQYF

j_gene: TRBJ1-5
abundance: .
v_gene: TRBV6-6
d_gene: .
CDR3nt: TGTGCCAGCAGTCTCGCCGCTAGCAATCAGCCCCAGCATTTT
CDR3aa: CASSLAASNQPQHF

j_gene: TRBJ1-1
abundance: few
v_gene: TRBV30
d_gene: .
CDR3nt: TGTGCCTGGGCGGGGGATTACACTGAAGCTTTCTTT
CDR3aa: CAWAGDYTEAFF

j_gene: TRBJ1-1
abundance: .
v_gene: TRBV6-4
d_gene: TRBD1
CDR3nt: TGTGCCAACCCGCCCAGACAGGGTTCATACACTGAAGCTTTCTTT
CDR3aa: CANPPRQGSYTEAFF

j_gene: TRBJ2-1
abundance: .
v_gene: TRBV7-6
d_gene: TRBD2
CDR3nt: TGTGCCAGCAGTCTTAGCGGGATTGGCTCCTACAATGAGCAGTTCTTC
CDR3aa: CASSLSGIGSYNEQFF

j_gene: TRBJ2-7
abundance: once
v_gene: TRBV27
d_gene: TRBD1
CDR3nt: TGTGCCAGCAGTTGGGGACAGGGGGCCGGGGAGCAGTACTTC
CDR3aa: CASSWGQGAGEQYF

j_gene: TRBJ2-7
abundance: .
v_gene: TRBV7-2
d_gene: TRBD2
CDR3nt: TGTGCCAGCAGCCAGGACTCCCTAGCGGGAGGGTTCTACGAGCAGTACTTC
CDR3aa: CASSQDSLAGGFYEQYF

j_gene: TRBJ1-5
abundance: .
v_gene: TRBV10-2
d_gene: TRBD1
CDR3nt: TGCGCCAGCAGTACAGGGGTCGGAGGGGATCAGCCCCAGCATTTT
CDR3aa: CASSTGVGGDQPQHF